The 21 T cell receptor beta chains below were found in one sample sequenced in a study of identical twins (dated by TCRdb to 2016 to 2018). The library was made by 5' RACE. The sequencing machine was an Illumina HiSeq 2000. TCRdb took the public reads, trimmed them with fastp at Q25, ran MiXCR for clone calling and kept in-frame beta chains. Each entry merges the rows of one CDR3 protein and shows their most common DNA and genes. The sample has approximately 300,000 distinct CDR3 sequences on record, over 8.5% of them singletons. The ten largest account for roughly 6.8% of the sample. The same sample was also studied in work on yellow fever vaccine responses in identical twins.

Sequencing input: CD8+ T cells sorted from blood. These receptors all come from a woman aged 18-35 years in good health.

V gene TRBV7-8 combines with J gene TRBJ2-2; D is unclear. CDR1 and CDR2 from the germline V gene are SGHVS and FQNEAQ. CDR3 length: 14 amino acids. Between the trimmed V and J ends, which lost 6 bases and 2 bases, there was a span of 10 bases. The CDR3 here is CASSPIQNTGELFF. CDR3 coding DNA: TGTGCCAGCAGTCCCATCCAAAACACCGGGGAGCTGTTTTTT.

This clonotype was found many times. A read error may produce the germline difference seen at one junction end. This chain links TRBV7-7 with TRBJ2-1, with D maybe TRBD1 (5 bases). CDR1 and CDR2 from the germline V gene are SSHAT and FNYEAQ (reference sequence). CDR3 length: 16 amino acids. The CDR3 region has the DNA TGTGCTAGCAGCTTAGGACACGGCCGCTCCTACAATGAGCAGTTCTTC. It codes for CASSLGHGRSYNEQFF.

This clonotype was detected a few times. The chain carries TRBV14 and TRBJ2-6; weak D call: TRBD1 (5 bases). Germline V gives CDR1 SGHDN, CDR2 FVKESK. The CDR3 is made up of 13 amino acids. The V gene lost 6 bases and the J gene lost 5 bases, with 8 bases spanning the gap. The CDR3 coding sequence is TGTGCCAGCAGTGACAGATGGGCCAACGTCCTGACTTTC. This gives the protein CASSDRWANVLTF.

J is TRBJ2-2 and V is TRBV9, with TRBD2 matching 13 bases. The CDR3 runs to 18 residues. With V trimmed by 3 bases and J by 6 bases, 11 bases remained unmatched. Germline assignment: CDR1 SGDLS and CDR2 YYNGEE. The CDR3 here is CASSGSMTSGRPAGELFF. In DNA form, the CDR3 reads TGTGCCAGCAGCGGTTCGATGACTAGCGGGAGGCCCGCCGGGGAGCTGTTTTTT.

The CDR3 here is CATLQGPQTNTGELFF. CDR3 sequence (DNA): TGTGCCACCCTCCAGGGGCCCCAAACGAACACCGGGGAGCTGTTTTTT. V gene TRBV6-1 combines with J gene TRBJ2-2, with a tentative D call TRBD1 (6 bases). CDR1 MNHNS and CDR2 SASEGT come from the germline V gene. The CDR3 spans 16 residues. The ends were cut back, 10 bases at V and 0 bases at J, with 18 bases in the middle.

The rearrangement links TRBV20-1 to TRBJ1-3; D gene uncertain. CDR3 length equals 13 residues. CDR1 DFQATT and CDR2 SNEGSKA come from the germline V gene (reference sequence). V shed 4 bases and J shed 0 bases, with 7 bases lying between them. The CDR3 sequence: CSATEVSGNTIYF. Written as DNA, the CDR3 is TGCAGTGCTACAGAGGTCTCTGGAAACACCATATATTTT.

This clonotype appeared a few times. The gene calls are TRBV20-1 and TRBJ2-7; D remains unclear. The germline V and J ends were trimmed by 0 bases and 0 bases, with 9 bases remaining between them. The CDR3 has 14 residues. Germline V lookup: CDR1 DFQATT, CDR2 SNEGSKA (reference sequence). The CDR3 DNA follows: TGCAGTGCTAGAGATCAAACGGTCTCCTACGAGCAGTACTTC. This translates into CSARDQTVSYEQYF.

The chain combines TRBV28 with TRBJ1-2; TRBD1 matches at 10 bases. From germline, CDR1 is MDHEN and CDR2 SYDVKM. The junction had 3 bases not matched to a gene; V was cut back by 4 bases and J by 4 bases. The CDR3 has 14 residues. CDR3 loop: CASSSRTGGYGYTF. The DNA for the CDR3 is TGTGCCAGCAGTTCGCGGACAGGGGGCTATGGCTACACCTTC.

This clonotype has at least ten counts. The rearrangement uses TRBV5-6 and TRBJ2-5, with D maybe TRBD1 (5 bases). Germline loops: CDR1 SGHDT, CDR2 YYEEEE. V lost 3 bases and J 0 bases, leaving 12 bases between the germline ends. This CDR3 spans 15 amino acids. The CDR3 region has the DNA TGTGCCAGCAGCTCCGGACAAATGTACCAAGAGACCCAGTACTTC. Its translation: CASSSGQMYQETQYF. Supplemented by reference TRBV5-6 and TRBJ2-5, the full variable domain reads DAGVTQSPTHLIKTRGQQVTLRCSPKSGHDTVSWYQQALGQGPQFIFQYYEEEERQRGNFPDRFSGHQFPNYSSELNVNALLLGDSALYLCASSSGQMYQETQYFGPGTRLLVL.

This clonotype has just a few counts. The chain recombines TRBV27 with TRBJ2-5, with 15 bases fitting TRBD2. Trimming cost V 5 bases and J 5 bases; bases outside gene matches: 0. The CDR3 consists of 14 residues. In germline, CDR1 is MNHEY, CDR2 SMNVEV (reference sequence). CDR3 sequence: CASSGTSGGETQYF. CDR3 nucleotide sequence: TGTGCCAGCAGTGGGACTAGCGGGGGGGAGACCCAGTACTTC.

This clonotype was observed many times. The chain employs TRBV7-9 and TRBJ2-3; 13 bases are shared with TRBD2. CDR3 size: 17 residues. V lost 4 bases to trimming and J lost 9 bases; unmatched junction nucleotides: 13. Germline CDR1 reads SEHNR; CDR2 reads FQNEAQ (reference sequence). The CDR3 region has the DNA TGTGCCAGCAGCTCGACCGGACTAGCGGGAGTGGTTGGCACGCAGTATTTT. Translated: CASSSTGLAGVVGTQYF.

This clonotype was recorded many times. The chain has TRBV20-1 and TRBJ2-1; 10 bases align to TRBD2. The germline gives CDR1 DFQATT, CDR2 SNEGSKA (reference sequence). The V and J ends lost 3 bases and 2 bases, in that order; junction bases with no gene match: 4. The CDR3 length is 15 residues. The CDR3 DNA follows: TGCAGTGCTAGGGGAAGCGGGAGGGCCTACAATGAGCAGTTCTTC. This encodes CSARGSGRAYNEQFF.

The chain links TRBV27 to TRBJ2-3; D might be TRBD1 (5 bases). V gave up 5 bases and J gave up 1 base, with 19 bases separating them. CDR1 MNHEY and CDR2 SMNVEV come from the germline V gene (reference sequence). The CDR3 loop spans 17 amino acids. The CDR3 DNA sequence: TGTGCCAGCAGTCTACTCCCAGGGCTTACGGGCACAGATACGCAGTATTTT. Its protein product is CASSLLPGLTGTDTQYF.

This clonotype was seen more than once but under ten times. V usage is TRBV6-4 and J usage is TRBJ1-1; unclear D gene. Germline-derived CDR1 and CDR2 are MRHNA and SNTAGT. The V and J ends lost 6 bases and 6 bases respectively, with 20 bases between them. The CDR3 sequence is 15 residues long. CDR3 sequence reads: CASSADPTAGSEAFF. The CDR3 nucleotides are TGTGCCAGCAGCGCTGACCCAACCGCCGGGTCTGAAGCTTTCTTT.

The table lists this clonotype with many counts. This rearrangement joins TRBV4-2 to TRBJ2-7; no firm D call. V was shortened by 0 bases and J by 0 bases, with 9 bases between the two germline ends. The germline gives CDR1 LGHNA, CDR2 YNFKEQ. This CDR3 region has 15 residues. CDR3 sequence reads: CASSQDDGSSYEQYF. CDR3 bases: TGTGCCAGCAGCCAAGACGACGGAAGCTCCTACGAGCAGTACTTC.

This clonotype occurred many times. The CDR3 nucleotides read TGCAGTGCTAGAGATCTAAACAGGGGAAACACCATATATTTT. Its translation is CSARDLNRGNTIYF. V gene TRBV20-1 combines with J gene TRBJ1-3; maybe TRBD1 (5 bases). Trimming shortened V by 0 bases and J by 4 bases, and 10 bases separated the two germline ends. The CDR3 length is 14 residues. Germline V gives CDR1 DFQATT, CDR2 SNEGSKA (reference sequence).

V and J are TRBV9 and TRBJ2-7, with 7 bases matching TRBD1. CDR3 size: 16 residues. The germline CDR1 and CDR2 sequences are SGDLS and YYNGEE. The V and J ends lost 3 bases and 0 bases, in that order; junction bases with no gene match: 9. The CDR3 loop is CASSDSPRDSSYEQYF. CDR3 bases: TGTGCCAGCAGCGACAGCCCCCGGGACAGCTCCTACGAGCAGTACTTC.

In its sample, this clonotype was seen many times. This chain uses TRBV7-2 with TRBJ1-2; D remains ambiguous. CDR3 length: 14 amino acids. Germline V gives CDR1 SGHTA, CDR2 FQGNSA. V was cut by 2 bases and J by 2 bases, with 9 bases left in between. The CDR3 coding sequence is TGTGCCAGCAGCTTATCCGTCTTAAACTATGGCTACACCTTC. Translated, it gives CASSLSVLNYGYTF.

This clonotype was seen only a few times. The CDR3 nucleotides read TGCAGCGTTGAAGCCTCAGGGAGGGATGGGGCAGATACGCAGTATTTT. It codes for CSVEASGRDGADTQYF. The chain has TRBV29-1 and TRBJ2-3; 7 bases match TRBD2. Trimming cost V 1 base and J 4 bases; bases outside gene matches: 11. CDR3 length: 16 residues. Germline V lookup: CDR1 SQVTM, CDR2 ANQGSEA.

This chain uses TRBV20-1 with TRBJ1-5; D unclear. CDR1 is DFQATT and CDR2 is SNEGSKA in the germline V gene (reference sequence). Trimming stripped 0 bases from V and 6 bases from J, with 15 bases between. This CDR3 is 15 amino acids long. The CDR3 protein is CSARDRERRAQPQHF. The DNA of the CDR3 is TGCAGTGCTAGAGATAGGGAGAGGAGGGCTCAGCCCCAGCATTTT.

The genes are TRBV15 and TRBJ2-7; D is possibly TRBD1 (6 bases). V was trimmed by 5 bases and J by 5 bases, leaving 16 bases between them. The length of the CDR3 is 14 residues. Germline V gene data show CDR1 as LNHNV and CDR2 as YYDKDF (reference sequence). The CDR3 nucleotides read TGTGCCACCAGCGGGGGCAGGGAAAGGGACGAGCAGTACTTC. This sequence encodes CATSGGRERDEQYF. Full variable domain (remainder filled in from reference TRBV15 and TRBJ2-7): DAMVIQNPRYQVTQFGKPVTLSCSQTLNHNVMYWYQQKSSQAPKLLFHYYDKDFNNEADTPDNFQSRRPNTSFCFLDIRSPGLGDTAMYLCATSGGRERDEQYFGPGTRLTVT.